This T cell receptor beta chain came from a study of cytomegalovirus exposure and HLA in healthy donors. This cohort consisted of healthy bone marrow donors. Worth noting for this clone: Its cognate antigen is unknown. Other nucleotide sequences from this sample produce the same CDR3.

PCR amplification relied on 60 Vbeta primers (plus 13 Jbeta primers). Measured with immunoSEQ multiplex PCR; TCRdb has only the in-frame clones, and not every one. This table holds about 110,000 clones. Germline-derived CDR1 and CDR2 are KGHSH and LQKENI. The CDR3 loop spans 14 amino acids. V was trimmed by 2 bases and J by 5 bases, leaving 13 bases between them. Overall study findings and caveats: Later, TCR association rates were found to vary by HLA locus, highest for DRB1 and lowest for HLA-C.

Material: PBMCs. The chain links TRBV18 to TRBJ2-7; a weak D match, TRBD2 (5 bases). The clonotype was recovered from a man aged 50 to 59 in good health and CMV-seronegative. The chain's CDR3 is CASSPSNAGDEQYF. The CDR3, as DNA: TGTGCCAGCTCACCATCCAACGCGGGCGACGAGCAGTACTTC. Full variable domain (rest looked up from reference TRBV18 and TRBJ2-7): NAGVMQNPRHLVRRRGQEARLRCSPMKGHSHVYWYRQLPEEGLKFMVYLQKENIIDESGMPKERFSAEFPKEGPSILRIQQVVRGDSAAYFCASSPSNAGDEQYFGPGTRLTVT.